The 24 T cell receptor beta chains below were found in one sample sequenced in a study of control samples from healthy donors and cancer patients (dated by TCRdb to about 2020). The library relied on the immunoSEQ multiplex PCR assay. TCRdb holds this immuneACCESS table with in-frame rearrangements only. Some clones are missing; in checked studies, unresolved V genes explain under half, and the rest has no known cause. The sample table holds 69,000 or so clones, of which about 95% were seen once. The ten largest clones capture 2.5% to 3% of the sample. Sequences were obtained from blood. These receptors were collected from a woman aged 25-40 years in good health.

The sample holds one count of this clone. This rearrangement joins TRBV10-1 to TRBJ1-1; 7 bases align to TRBD1. Germline V gives CDR1 WNHNN, CDR2 SYGVQD (reference sequence). This CDR3 comprises 12 residues. V lost 2 bases, J lost 11 bases, and 5 bases stayed unmatched. CDR3 in DNA: TGCGCCAGCAGTGAGCGACAGGGAAGGGCTTTCTTT. This codes for CASSERQGRAFF.

This chain links TRBV6-5 with TRBJ1-5, with D possibly matching TRBD1 (6 bases). The CDR3 covers 15 residues. CDR1 and CDR2 (germline): MNHEY, SVGAGI. This chain's CDR3 is CATKPGQLSDQPQHF. The CDR3 DNA reads TGTGCAACCAAACCGGGACAACTAAGTGATCAGCCCCAGCATTTT.

The V gene is TRBV7-9, the J gene TRBJ2-2; no definite D call. Trimming left V 1 base short and J 1 base short, with 7 bases between. The CDR3 spans 15 residues. Germline CDR1 and CDR2: SEHNR and FQNEAQ (reference sequence). DNA for the CDR3: TGTGCCAGCAGCTTAGGGGAAGTGAACACCGGGGAGCTGTTTTTT. Its translation is CASSLGEVNTGELFF. Looking up the rest from reference TRBV7-9 and TRBJ2-2 gives the full variable domain: DTGVSQNPRHKITKRGQNVTFRCDPISEHNRLYWYRQTLGQGPEFLTYFQNEAQLEKSRLLSDRFSAERPKGSFSTLEIQRTEQGDSAMYLCASSLGEVNTGELFFGEGSRLTVL.

The chain combines TRBV4-1 with TRBJ1-5, with D perhaps TRBD1 (5 bases). The V gene's germline CDR1 is MGHRA and CDR2 YSYEKL. Deletions cut 5 bases from V and 6 bases from J, with 8 bases between. This CDR3 spans 12 amino acids. CDR3 sequence: CASSGGGQPQHF. In DNA form, the CDR3 reads TGCGCCAGCAGCGGCGGGGGTCAGCCCCAGCATTTT.

CDR3 protein: CAWRIAGSYNSPLHF. CDR3 coding DNA: TGTGCCTGGAGGATCGCGGGCTCCTATAATTCACCCCTCCACTTT. This chain joins TRBV30 and TRBJ1-6; D is unclear. V lost 3 bases, J lost 0 bases, and 9 bases lay in between. The CDR3 contains 15 residues. Looked up from germline, CDR1 is GTSNPN and CDR2 is SVGIG (reference sequence).

The rearrangement links TRBV28 to TRBJ1-2; no firm D call. Germline CDR1 reads MDHEN; CDR2 reads SYDVKM. The CDR3 spans 14 residues. V was trimmed by 3 bases and J by 0 bases, leaving 8 bases between them. This CDR3 is CASSLTQTNYGYTF. In DNA, the CDR3 is TGTGCCAGCAGTTTGACACAGACTAACTATGGCTACACCTTC.

J is TRBJ2-7 and V is TRBV27, with D possibly matching TRBD2 (6 bases). The germline V gene encodes CDR1 MNHEY and CDR2 SMNVEV (reference sequence). The V and J ends lost 6 bases and 7 bases respectively, with 13 bases between them. CDR3 size: 12 residues. Here the CDR3 reads CASSPRRGEQYF. The CDR3 DNA reads as TGTGCCAGCAGCCCCAGGAGGGGAGAGCAGTACTTC.

The chain couples TRBV7-3 to TRBJ1-1; tentative D call: TRBD1 (5 bases). V was trimmed by 2 bases and J by 3 bases, leaving 7 bases between them. Germline CDR1 is SGHTA and CDR2 is FQGTGA. The CDR3 is made up of 13 amino acids. CDR3 residues: CASSLQGDTEAFF. The CDR3 DNA reads TGTGCCAGCAGCTTACAGGGTGACACTGAAGCTTTCTTT.

The chain couples TRBV7-9 to TRBJ2-2, with D uncertain. With 1 base removed from V and 3 bases from J, the gap between germline ends came to 9 bases. Per germline, CDR1 SEHNR and CDR2 FQNEAQ (reference sequence). The CDR3 totals 15 residues. In nucleotides, the CDR3 is TGTGCCAGCAGCTTAGACTATAGTCACACCGGGGAGCTGTTTTTT. Protein: CASSLDYSHTGELFF.

This chain links TRBV5-5 with TRBJ1-5; D not certain. Trimming stripped 1 base from V and 4 bases from J, with 12 bases between. CDR3 size: 15 residues. Germline V gene data show CDR1 as SGHKS and CDR2 as YYEKEE (reference sequence). The DNA of the CDR3 is TGTGCCAGCAGCTTGTACTACAGCCTTAATCAGCCCCAGCATTTT. It translates to CASSLYYSLNQPQHF.

This sequence joins TRBV15 and TRBJ1-4; 8 bases fit TRBD1. This CDR3 spans 14 amino acids. V dropped 3 bases and J dropped 8; count of bases not matched to a gene: 5. The germline CDR1 and CDR2 sequences are LNHNV and YYDKDF (reference sequence). The CDR3 spells CATSRDRVGEKLFF. CDR3 sequence (DNA): TGTGCCACCAGCAGGGACAGGGTTGGGGAAAAACTGTTTTTT.

The chain employs TRBV7-8 and TRBJ1-1; D remains unclear. This CDR3 contains 14 residues. The germline V gene encodes CDR1 SGHVS and CDR2 FQNEAQ. Trimming stripped 2 bases from V and 1 base from J, with 8 bases between. DNA of the CDR3: TGTGCCAGCAGCTTACAATCGCAGAACACTGAAGCTTTCTTT. It yields the protein CASSLQSQNTEAFF.

This chain joins TRBV19 and TRBJ1-1, with D unclear. V gave up 4 bases and J gave up 3 bases, with 12 bases separating them. Germline loops: CDR1 LNHDA, CDR2 SQIVND (reference sequence). The length of the CDR3 is 14 residues. CDR3 DNA: TGTGCCAGTAGTAGTATCTTGGTGCACACTGAAGCTTTCTTT. It encodes CASSSILVHTEAFF. Complete variable domain (other parts from reference TRBV19 and TRBJ1-1): DGGITQSPKYLFRKEGQNVTLSCEQNLNHDAMYWYRQDPGQGLRLIYYSQIVNDFQKGDIAEGYSVSREKKESFPLTVTSAQKNPTAFYLCASSSILVHTEAFFGQGTRLTVV.

The V call is TRBV20-1, the J call TRBJ1-3; TRBD1 agrees at 10 bases. With V trimmed by 3 bases and J by 5 bases, 4 bases remained unmatched. The CDR3 is made up of 14 amino acids. Germline V gene lookup returns CDR1 DFQATT and CDR2 SNEGSKA (reference sequence). CDR3 region: CSASRQGARNTIYF. The CDR3 DNA follows: TGCAGTGCTAGTAGACAGGGGGCTAGAAACACCATATATTTT.

The CDR3 region has the DNA TGTGCCAGTAGTACGCCCAGGGACCAGGGACAGCCCCAGCATTTT. Amino acid sequence: CASSTPRDQGQPQHF. The chain employs TRBV19 and TRBJ1-5, with D possibly being TRBD1 (5 bases). The CDR3 has 15 amino acids. Germline V gives CDR1 LNHDA, CDR2 SQIVND (reference sequence). V was shortened by 4 bases and J by 7 bases, with 17 bases between the two germline ends.

The count of this clone is one. The V gene is TRBV5-1, the J gene TRBJ1-1, with 7 bases that match TRBD1. The ends lost 2 bases at V and 3 bases at J; junction bases unmatched: 7. This CDR3 spans 15 amino acids. Germline lookup yields CDR1 SGHRS and CDR2 YFSETQ. CDR3 residues: CASSLAGTDDTEAFF. DNA for the CDR3: TGCGCCAGCAGCTTAGCCGGGACAGATGACACTGAAGCTTTCTTT.

The chain combines TRBV18 with TRBJ2-2; D may be TRBD1 or TRBD2 (5 bases each). This CDR3 is 16 amino acids long. Germline CDR1 is KGHSH and CDR2 is LQKENI. The V gene lost 3 bases and the J gene lost 1 base, with 12 bases spanning the gap. The CDR3: CASSPLGDQNTGELFF. The CDR3 bases are TGTGCCAGCTCACCCTTGGGGGACCAGAACACCGGGGAGCTGTTTTTT.

This chain connects TRBV4-2 to TRBJ2-5; 16 bases map to TRBD2. CDR1 and CDR2 (germline): LGHNA, YNFKEQ. This CDR3 is 17 amino acids long. V lost 4 bases, J lost 5 bases, and 7 bases stayed unmatched. The CDR3 nucleotides read TGTGCCAGCAGCCCCGGGACTAGCGGGGGGGCCGGGGAGACCCAGTACTTC. Translated, it gives CASSPGTSGGAGETQYF.

The gene calls are TRBV6-5 and TRBJ2-2; either TRBD1 or TRBD2 may fit D (7 bases each). V dropped 10 bases and J dropped 4 bases, with 16 bases sitting between them. Germline assignment: CDR1 MNHEY and CDR2 SVGAGI. The CDR3 extends over 14 amino acids. This CDR3 reads CAIRGGTATGELFF. CDR3 coding DNA: TGTGCCATCAGGGGGGGGACTGCCACCGGGGAGCTGTTTTTT.

The rearrangement uses TRBV28 and TRBJ2-5; 10 positions agree with TRBD1. The ends lost 8 bases at V and 4 bases at J; junction bases unmatched: 4. Germline CDR1 reads MDHEN; CDR2 reads SYDVKM. The CDR3 is 13 residues long. The CDR3 DNA reads as TGTGCCAGCCGGGACAGGGGAAGAGAGACCCAGTACTTC. Translating gives CASRDRGRETQYF.

The CDR3 nucleotides read TGTGCCAGTAGCTCCGGGCCTGGAAACACCATATATTTT. Protein product: CASSSGPGNTIYF. V and J are TRBV19 and TRBJ1-3; no firm D call. The CDR3 contains 13 residues. Germline V gene lookup returns CDR1 LNHDA and CDR2 SQIVND (reference sequence). Trimming left V 6 bases short and J 2 bases short, with 8 bases between.

The gene calls are TRBV30 and TRBJ1-2; D possibly corresponds to TRBD1 (6 bases). The V end lost 3 bases, the J end lost 4 bases, and 9 bases lay between the germline ends. The CDR3 has 12 residues. Germline CDR1 is GTSNPN and CDR2 is SVGIG (reference sequence). The CDR3 DNA follows: TGTGCCTGGAGCTTACAGGGCTATGGCTACACCTTC. Translated: CAWSLQGYGYTF.

The genes are TRBV6-5 and TRBJ2-6, with TRBD1 identical over 7 bases. The V segment lost 10 bases and the J segment 2 bases; nucleotides outside the gene matches: 2. From germline, CDR1 is MNHEY and CDR2 SVGAGI. The CDR3 covers 13 residues. CDR3 sequence (DNA): TGTGCCACCGGGACAGCTGGGGCCAACGTCCTGACTTTC. It yields the protein CATGTAGANVLTF.

In this sample, this clone turned up once. The genes are TRBV5-8 and TRBJ1-1, with D maybe TRBD1 (5 bases). Trimming pared 1 base from V and 3 bases from J, leaving 10 bases between. Per germline, CDR1 SGHTS and CDR2 YDEGEE. This CDR3 contains 14 residues. Here the CDR3 reads CASSLTGGDTEAFF. The CDR3 DNA reads as TGTGCCAGCAGCTTGACCGGGGGTGACACTGAAGCTTTCTTT.